The TCR beta chain under discussion was sequenced for a study of T cells after somatic rescue of genetic block. Data came from immunoSEQ multiplex PCR; TCRdb stores just in-frame clones and leaves some out. This sample has roughly 13,000 clones; over 65% occur once, and the top ten carry approximately 20%. This sequence was found in a boy aged 10-17 years. The material sequenced was peripheral blood mononuclear cells (PBMCs).

The DNA for the CDR3 is TGCGCCAGCAGCCAAGAAGATAGCGGGGGGGCCAAAAACATTCAGTACTTC. Translating it yields CASSQEDSGGAKNIQYF. V and J are TRBV4-1 and TRBJ2-4; 10 bases line up with TRBD2. V lost 0 bases, J lost 1 base, and 3 bases stayed unmatched. CDR3 size: 17 residues. Germline V gives CDR1 MGHRA, CDR2 YSYEKL.